This T cell receptor (beta chain) was captured by sequencing in a study of cytomegalovirus exposure and HLA in healthy donors (TCRdb year 2017). Describing the broader study: A later analysis indicated that the roughly 120 validation repertoires were generated on the platform also employed for the roughly 730 repertoires of the first cohort. In addition to the first cohort of roughly 670 subjects, a separate validation cohort of 100 to 150 different subjects was used. The study was designed to test whether signatures of past pathogen exposure could be identified by cataloging public T cell receptors. To predict cytomegalovirus infection status, the study brought together high-throughput TCR immunosequencing, statistical association of individual TCRs with disease status, and machine learning.

The library was made by the immunoSEQ multiplex PCR assay. From the authors' description of their analysis: To diagnose cytomegalovirus status from the catalog of TCR beta chain sequences, a statistical classification framework was built. Entries here come from immuneACCESS through TCRdb and include only in-frame sequences with V and J called. Some clones fail to appear in such tables; in the studies checked, an unresolved V gene covers under half of the shortfall, and the cause of the remainder is unknown. That table furnishes V, J and clone size, whereas the DNA furnished D and trimming. A total of about 89,000 clones appear in this sample, around 82% of them only once. The ten largest clones take up around 10% of the sample. Points on this clone: Its target antigen remains unknown. No base qualities exist here, and no much larger clone lies one base off it.

The research as a whole found: A later analysis found that TCRs clustered in the first cohort also tended to co-occur in the 110 or so validation repertoires, with about 94% of cluster scores above 0. The classifier was reported to diagnose cytomegalovirus status with high specificity and sensitivity in both the original and validation cohorts. The authors suggested that the approach could potentially be extended to other disease states and immunological phenotypes. In vitro tests confirmed that a few of the cytomegalovirus-associated TCR beta chains recognize cytomegalovirus antigens. A later analysis lacked HLA typing for the validation cohort, so it scored co-occurrence in that cohort across all 110 or so repertoires. A total of 164 TCR beta chains were listed by the study as associated with cytomegalovirus. While some public TCRs were present in many individuals, most TCR sequences turned up only very rarely across donors.

The donors belonged to the validation cohort of approximately 130 subjects, which was separate from the approximately 700-subject first cohort. Reading from cysteine to phenylalanine, the CDR3 counts 15 amino acids. Only the CDR3 DNA stays, 45 bases, in frame from base 1. The germline V gene (reference sequence) specifies GTSNPN as CDR1 and SVGIG as CDR2. V lost 0 bases and J lost 0 bases; the stretch between them is 9 bases long. This chain is built from TRBV30 and TRBJ1-5; the D gene is possibly TRBD1, with 6 bases matching. The specimen was PBMCs. This TCR was recovered from a woman younger than 35 in good health and CMV-seropositive. CDR3 protein: CAWSVGANSNQPQHF. In nucleotides, the sequence is TGTGCCTGGAGTGTGGGGGCAAATAGCAATCAGCCCCAGCATTTT.